The TCR beta chain under discussion was sequenced for a study of metastatic and nonmetastatic thyroid tumors. Study as a whole: Malignant and benign thyroid patients had repertoires compared in peripheral blood and tumor or nodule tissue. Study-wide results and caveats: Reports indicated that malignant thyroid tumors showed significantly higher TCR beta diversity than benign nodules did, in blood and tumor.

Points on this clone: No antigen is known for it.

Original methodology: A papillary thyroid cancer distant-metastasis classifier was built from CDR3 differences across clinicopathological groups. TCRdb recomputed clones from the PCR reads via MiXCR. These V and J calls derive from TCRdb rather than the authors' analysis. The sample contains 15,000 to 25,000 clones, roughly 25% of which appear only once. Per germline, CDR1 MDHEN and CDR2 SYDVKM. The CDR3 loop spans 15 amino acids. V shed 6 bases, J shed 3 bases, and the junction held 5 bases outside the gene matches. Every patient underwent thyroid surgery untreated. The TCR was taken from a male donor with papillary thyroid cancer or a benign thyroid nodule (not recorded which). Some clones in this sample may be carry-over from other donors' samples. Sequences were obtained from blood. This chain connects TRBV28 to TRBJ2-1; 10 bases are shared with TRBD2. This chain's CDR3 is CASSPSGGVYNEQFF. The DNA of the CDR3 is TGTGCCAGCAGCCCTAGCGGGGGTGTCTACAATGAGCAGTTCTTC.